This T cell receptor beta chain derives from a study of immune cell composition in non-small cell lung cancer. This clone was recorded a few times. The target antigen is unknown. V lost 3 bases and J 8 bases, leaving 23 bases between the germline ends. The CDR3 extends over 17 amino acids. Germline CDR1 is SEHNR and CDR2 is FQNEAQ (reference sequence). Study outcomes and limitations: Squamous carcinomas (roughly 80%) more often had tumour-associated clones >0.5% than adenocarcinomas (roughly 33%).

Data came from immunoSEQ multiplex PCR; TCRdb stores just in-frame clones and leaves some out. The table includes 8,900 or so clones, around 67% detected once. The normal lung sample lay at least 3 cm, and maximally far, from the tumour. Sequencing was done on a sample of non-adjacent lung tissue. The receptor comes from a human donor with non-small cell lung cancer. V usage is TRBV7-9 and J usage is TRBJ1-5; D remains unclear. CDR3: CASSLAFRGGRDEPQHF. The CDR3 DNA reads as TGTGCCAGCAGCTTGGCCTTCCGGGGTGGGCGGGATGAGCCCCAGCATTTT.